This record covers a single T cell receptor beta chain. What it recognizes is unknown. The sample originates from a study of radiotherapy plus CTLA-4 blockade in lung cancer. Whole-study context: There were objective responses in 18% of patients, and around 31% had disease control.

Regarding the study as a whole: After treatment with radiotherapy plus ipilimumab, TCR clones that came from the tumor expanded in blood.

CDR3 size: 13 residues. Germline CDR1 reads SGHNT; CDR2 reads YYREEE (reference sequence). V gave up 7 bases and J gave up 5 bases, with 13 bases separating them. The table came from immunoSEQ multiplex PCR; TCRdb's copy has only in-frame clones and leaves some out. This table has about 88,000 clones, about three quarters appearing once. Chemo-refractory metastatic non-small-cell lung cancer patients received focal radiation with ipilimumab CTLA-4 blockade. V is TRBV5-4 and J is TRBJ2-1; D ambiguous. This TCR derives from a human donor with non-small cell lung cancer that progressed on radiotherapy plus ipilimumab. The sample was peripheral blood, taken from a patient treated with radiotherapy plus ipilimumab. In DNA, the CDR3 is TGTGCCAGCTTGAGTCGGGCTAACAATGAGCAGTTCTTC. Translating gives CASLSRANNEQFF. Together with reference TRBV5-4 and TRBJ2-1, the CDR3 gives the full variable domain: ETGVTQSPTHLIKTRGQQVTLRCSSQSGHNTVSWYQQALGQGPQFIFQYYREEENGRGNFPPRFSGLQFPNYSSELNVNALELDDSALYLCASLSRANNEQFFGPGTRLTVL.